The 4 T cell receptor beta chains listed next were all sequenced from one sample in a study of regulatory T cells in long-lasting Graves disease. This sample's time point: newly diagnosed GD, antithyroid drugs for less than 3 months. Preparation of the TCR library used RNA extracted from PBMCs. Arm-PCR of CDR3 regions and iRepertoire HTBI primers were used to build TCR beta libraries. TCRdb used MiXCR to reprocess the multiplex PCR reads, holding one entry per CDR3 protein. The sample yields about 560,000 distinct CDR3 sequences, about 16% seen once. Separately, the same data were catalogued under a study of T cells in Graves' hyperthyroidism and ophthalmopathy.

Source: peripheral blood mononuclear cells (PBMCs), taken at new diagnosis, from a patient treated with antithyroid drugs. All receptors come from a man aged 18 to 30 with Graves disease.

This clonotype appeared a few times. CDR3 sequence: CASSRPGGSYNEQFF. The CDR3 nucleotides read TGTGCCAGCAGCCGCCCGGGGGGGAGCTACAATGAGCAGTTCTTC. The rearrangement links TRBV7-6 to TRBJ2-1; 8 nucleotides line up with TRBD2. The V segment lost 5 bases and the J segment 3 bases; nucleotides outside the gene matches: 6. In germline, CDR1 is SGHVS, CDR2 FNYEAQ. The CDR3 spans 15 residues.

In DNA form, the CDR3 reads TGTGCCACCAGCATTCCGGGCTTTGGAAACACCATATATTTT. Translation: CATSIPGFGNTIYF. This sequence joins TRBV15 and TRBJ1-3, with D unclear. Deletions cut 4 bases from V and 3 bases from J, with 10 bases between. This CDR3 is 14 amino acids long. Germline loops: CDR1 LNHNV, CDR2 YYDKDF (reference sequence).

The gene calls are TRBV11-2 and TRBJ2-7; D unresolved. V lost 5 bases and J lost 7, with 15 bases in between. The CDR3 covers 13 residues. Germline CDR1 is SGHAT and CDR2 is FQNNGV. The CDR3: CASSRTPSAEQYF. The DNA of the CDR3 is TGTGCCAGCAGCCGAACCCCCAGCGCGGAGCAGTACTTC.

This clonotype has more than one count but fewer than ten. V usage is TRBV5-1 and J usage is TRBJ2-3; TRBD2 aligns across 13 bases. This CDR3 contains 15 residues. V lost 0 bases to trimming and J lost 5 bases; unmatched junction nucleotides: 0. The germline CDR1 and CDR2 sequences are SGHRS and YFSETQ. CDR3 region: CASSLGLAGGDTQYF. CDR3 DNA sequence: TGCGCCAGCAGCTTGGGACTAGCGGGAGGAGATACGCAGTATTTT.